This T cell receptor beta chain was recovered during a study of blood T cell repertoires in COVID-19. About the research overall: Whether acute or convalescent, the COVID-19 samples came from the United States, Italy and Spain.

In the authors' methods: The assay estimated nucleated cells by amplifying reference gene primers. Only in-frame clones appear in the TCRdb table, and some are missing; sequencing was by immunoSEQ multiplex PCR. The V and J calls and clone size were taken over from that table, and D and trimming were inferred from the DNA. This table holds about 180,000 clones, over 80% found once. The length of the CDR3 is 16 residues. The germline V and J ends were trimmed by 2 bases and 4 bases, with 14 bases remaining between them. Germline CDR1 and CDR2: KGHDR and SFDVKD. The V and J genes are TRBV24-1 and TRBJ2-1, with D possibly matching TRBD2 (6 bases). The sequence was collected from a woman aged 70-85 years with COVID-19, enrolled during active disease. The sequenced sample was peripheral blood. CDR3 in DNA: TGTGCCACCAGTGATTCAGCGGGTGTACAATACAATGAGCAGTTCTTC. Encoded protein: CATSDSAGVQYNEQFF.